This T cell receptor (beta chain) was recovered during a study of T-cell reconstitution after alpha-beta-depleted transplantation in children. As it was prepared, the TCRbeta library received unique molecular identifiers. MiXCR, applied by TCRdb to the PCR reads, yields one record per CDR3 protein. Here the sample spans approximately 800,000 distinct CDR3 sequences, around 17% being singletons. Germline V gene lookup returns CDR1 SNHLY and CDR2 FYNNEI. The CDR3 contains 13 residues. V lost 6 bases and J 2 bases, leaving 10 bases between the germline ends. The clonotype originates from a male patient younger than 18 who had a stem cell transplant for acute lymphoblastic leukemia, so the T cells may come from the graft donor. The input for sequencing was PBMCs, mostly from graft donor cells, taken 360 days after TCRalphabeta/CD19-depleted stem cell transplant. V gene TRBV2 combines with J gene TRBJ2-5; tentative D call: TRBD1 (5 bases). The chain's CDR3 is CASSPGFQETQYF. For the CDR3, the DNA is TGTGCCAGCAGCCCAGGGTTTCAAGAGACCCAGTACTTC.